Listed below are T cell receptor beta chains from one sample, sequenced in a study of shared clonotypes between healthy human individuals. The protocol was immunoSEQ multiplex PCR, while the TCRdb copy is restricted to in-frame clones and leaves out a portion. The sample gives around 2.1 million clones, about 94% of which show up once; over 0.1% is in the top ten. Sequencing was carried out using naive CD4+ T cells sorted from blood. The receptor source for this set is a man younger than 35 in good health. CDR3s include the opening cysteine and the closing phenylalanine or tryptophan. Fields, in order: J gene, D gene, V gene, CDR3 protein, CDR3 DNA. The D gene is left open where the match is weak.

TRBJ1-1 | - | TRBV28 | CASDSDQGATEAFF | TGTGCCAGTGACAGCGATCAGGGCGCCACTGAAGCTTTCTTT
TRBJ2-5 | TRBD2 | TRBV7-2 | CASSLVPSGRAWTQYF | TGTGCCAGCAGCTTAGTTCCCAGCGGGAGGGCCTGGACCCAGTACTTC
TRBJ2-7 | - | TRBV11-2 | CASSLAHTYEQYF | TGTGCCAGCAGCTTGGCCCACACCTACGAGCAGTACTTC
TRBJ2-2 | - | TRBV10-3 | CAISPIGLTNTGELFF | TGTGCCATCAGCCCCATTGGTCTGACGAACACCGGGGAGCTGTTTTTT
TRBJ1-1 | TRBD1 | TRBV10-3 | CAITAGTGTTEAFF | TGTGCCATCACCGCCGGGACAGGGACCACTGAAGCTTTCTTT
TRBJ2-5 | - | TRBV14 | CASSQDSGRWETQYF | TGTGCCAGCAGCCAAGATTCGGGTCGATGGGAGACCCAGTACTTC
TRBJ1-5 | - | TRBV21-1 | CASSKDEDRGNQPQHF | TGTGCCAGCAGCAAAGATGAGGACAGGGGGAATCAGCCCCAGCATTTT
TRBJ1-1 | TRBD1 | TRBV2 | CASSALGTGGRWNTEAFF | TGTGCCAGCAGTGCCTTGGGGACAGGGGGCCGATGGAACACTGAAGCTTTCTTT
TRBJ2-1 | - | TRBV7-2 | CASRLTSGFNNEQFF | TGTGCCAGCAGGTTGACTAGTGGCTTCAACAATGAGCAGTTCTTC
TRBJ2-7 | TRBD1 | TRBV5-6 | CASSLPGQGASYEQYF | TGTGCCAGCAGCTTGCCTGGACAGGGGGCCTCCTACGAGCAGTACTTC